Listed here is a single T cell receptor (beta chain). The antigen remains undetermined. J lost 6 bases, V lost 4 bases, and 9 bases had no gene match. The CDR3 loop spans 15 amino acids. CDR1 is SGHRS and CDR2 is YFSETQ in the germline V gene. Steroid-refractory graft-versus-host disease after allogeneic hematopoietic cell transplant qualified adults for prospective research-autopsy enrollment. Autopsy tissues spanned esophagus to rectum, liver, skin, and lymphoid organs including spleen. This specimen belongs to a study of tissue T cells after allogeneic stem cell transplantation. The overall study: Patients with graft-versus-host disease had grafts: several unmodified, three CD34-selected and T-cell-depleted. Pathologist review favored tissue samples showing histologically apparent lymphocytes. Study findings and constraints: Few T cell clones were shared across patients, but motif clusters showed tissue-specific shared signatures.

TCRdb keeps only in-frame clones here, not all; method: immunoSEQ multiplex PCR. This table holds around 880 clones, 40% to 55% found once. The chain combines TRBV5-1 with TRBJ2-1; TRBD2 agrees at 8 bases. This sequence was found in a female patient aged 40-69 years with steroid-refractory graft-versus-host disease after an allogeneic stem cell transplant. Part of the T cell pool may stem from the graft donor. This sample comprised kidney tissue, obtained at autopsy. CDR3 sequence (DNA): TGCGCCAGCAGCCTTAAAGCGGGAGTTTCCAATGAGCAGTTCTTC. The encoded protein is CASSLKAGVSNEQFF.